The 32 T cell receptor beta chains below were found in one sample sequenced in a study of CD8+ T cells in alopecia areata. Noted treatment: oral pan-JAK inhibitor, 5-10 mg twice daily. cDNA prepared by RNA extraction and subsequent reverse transcription served as the template for sequencing. TCRdb's table, derived via immunoSEQ multiplex PCR, lists solely in-frame clones and lacks some. The sample holds 75,000 to 85,000 clones, roughly 70% seen once. This sample comprised CD8+ T cells sorted from blood, obtained at week 24, from a patient treated with tofacitinib. These receptors were obtained from a human donor with alopecia areata.

A single count supports this clone. The rearrangement uses TRBV19 and TRBJ2-1; 9 nucleotides align to TRBD2. Losses at the gene ends were 3 bases for V and 9 bases for J; bases not matched to a gene: 9. Germline-derived CDR1 and CDR2 are LNHDA and SQIVND (reference sequence). This CDR3 is built from 15 residues. This CDR3 reads CASSIGGRAVGEQFF. The CDR3 DNA reads as TGTGCCAGTAGTATCGGCGGGAGGGCCGTCGGTGAGCAGTTCTTC. Complete variable domain (other parts from reference TRBV19 and TRBJ2-1): DGGITQSPKYLFRKEGQNVTLSCEQNLNHDAMYWYRQDPGQGLRLIYYSQIVNDFQKGDIAEGYSVSREKKESFPLTVTSAQKNPTAFYLCASSIGGRAVGEQFFGPGTRLTVL.

The rearrangement uses TRBV2 and TRBJ1-5; D remains ambiguous. Germline V gene data show CDR1 as SNHLY and CDR2 as FYNNEI. V shed 6 bases and J shed 1 base, with 4 bases lying between them. This CDR3 is built from 12 residues. CDR3 residues: CASRASNQPQHF. The CDR3, as DNA: TGTGCCAGCAGGGCCAGCAATCAGCCCCAGCATTTT.

In this sample, this clone turned up once. The chain employs TRBV9 and TRBJ2-1; TRBD1 is a possible D gene (6 bases). This CDR3 comprises 13 residues. Germline loops: CDR1 SGDLS, CDR2 YYNGEE. V lost 3 bases and J 8 bases, leaving 12 bases between the germline ends. The chain's CDR3 is CASSETGYDEQFF. The DNA of the CDR3 is TGTGCCAGCAGCGAAACAGGGTACGATGAGCAGTTCTTC.

The chain uses TRBV4-1 and TRBJ2-5; weak D call: TRBD1 (6 bases). V lost 0 bases and J lost 4, with 9 bases in between. Germline V gene lookup returns CDR1 MGHRA and CDR2 YSYEKL. The CDR3 runs 14 residues. The DNA of the CDR3 is TGCGCCAGCAGCCAAGAAGGGGGTGTAGAGACCCAGTACTTC. It specifies CASSQEGGVETQYF.

The V and J genes are TRBV6-1 and TRBJ1-1; D not certain. The CDR3 loop spans 15 amino acids. Per the germline V gene, CDR1 is MNHNS and CDR2 is SASEGT. The germline V and J ends were trimmed by 6 bases and 3 bases, with 17 bases remaining between them. In DNA form, the CDR3 reads TGTGCCAGCAGGGTGTCGACGGGAGGCCACACTGAAGCTTTCTTT. It encodes CASRVSTGGHTEAFF.

V usage is TRBV7-3 and J usage is TRBJ2-5, with 7 positions matching TRBD1. CDR1 and CDR2 (germline): SGHTA, FQGTGA. V shed 5 bases, J shed 4 bases, and the junction held 4 bases outside the gene matches. CDR3 length: 13 residues. DNA of the CDR3: TGTGCCAGCAGCGGGGACAGCACAGAGACCCAGTACTTC. Translated, it gives CASSGDSTETQYF.

This clone showed up just a few times. The chain couples TRBV7-2 to TRBJ2-4, with D possibly being TRBD2 (5 bases). Germline CDR1 SGHTA, CDR2 FQGNSA. This CDR3 has 16 residues. Trimming cost V 1 base and J 0 bases, with 10 bases left between them. The DNA of the CDR3 is TGTGCCAGCAGCTTAGAATTGCGGGTAGCCAAAAACATTCAGTACTTC. It yields the protein CASSLELRVAKNIQYF.

This clone was detected only a few times. The CDR3: CASSYEDGSTGELFF. The CDR3 DNA is TGTGCCAGCAGTTACGAGGACGGGAGCACCGGGGAGCTGTTTTTT. J is TRBJ2-2 and V is TRBV6-5; D perhaps matches TRBD2 (6 bases). The V and J ends lost 2 bases and 4 bases respectively, with 11 bases between them. The CDR3 has 15 residues. Germline V gene lookup returns CDR1 MNHEY and CDR2 SVGAGI.

This clone occurred a few times. The chain is built from TRBV30 and TRBJ1-4; D is possibly TRBD1 (5 bases). Between the trimmed V and J ends, which lost 5 bases and 4 bases, there was a span of 17 bases. This CDR3 comprises 15 residues. Looked up from germline, CDR1 is GTSNPN and CDR2 is SVGIG (reference sequence). The CDR3 here is CAWDYTGPLNEKLFF. The CDR3 region has the DNA TGTGCCTGGGATTACACGGGACCGCTTAATGAAAAACTGTTTTTT.

The chain uses TRBV5-1 and TRBJ2-2; 10 nucleotides align to TRBD1. From germline, CDR1 is SGHRS and CDR2 YFSETQ. The CDR3 has 16 residues. V lost 3 bases to trimming and J lost 0 bases; unmatched junction nucleotides: 2. The CDR3 nucleotides are TGCGCCAGCAGCTGGACAGGGGGAGCGAACACCGGGGAGCTGTTTTTT. Protein product: CASSWTGGANTGELFF.

This clone came up a few times. The chain carries TRBV10-3 and TRBJ1-2; no definite D call. Looked up from germline, CDR1 is ENHRY and CDR2 is SYGVKD. Trimming removed 0 bases from V and 8 bases from J, with 7 bases in between. The CDR3 is 12 amino acids. The CDR3 sequence: CAISESAEGYTF. CDR3 nucleotide sequence: TGTGCCATCAGTGAGTCGGCCGAGGGCTACACCTTC.

The chain carries TRBV6-5 and TRBJ1-5, with 10 bases matching TRBD1. V lost 3 bases, J lost 2 bases, and 1 base stayed unmatched. The germline V gene encodes CDR1 MNHEY and CDR2 SVGAGI. This CDR3 comprises 15 residues. The CDR3 reads CASSYGTGGNQPQHF. The DNA for the CDR3 is TGTGCCAGCAGTTATGGGACAGGGGGCAATCAGCCCCAGCATTTT.

This clone appeared once. The chain recombines TRBV29-1 with TRBJ1-4; weak D call: TRBD1 (6 bases). Germline V gene sequence: CDR1 SQVTM, CDR2 ANQGSEA. V shed 2 bases and J shed 12 bases, with 16 bases lying between them. The CDR3 has 13 residues. CDR3: CSVELDSEGELFF. The CDR3 nucleotides are TGCAGCGTTGAATTGGACAGCGAAGGGGAACTGTTTTTT.

This sequence joins TRBV4-1 and TRBJ2-7; D perhaps matches TRBD2 (6 bases). With 1 base removed from V and 6 bases from J, the gap between germline ends came to 10 bases. The CDR3 has 13 residues. Germline loops: CDR1 MGHRA, CDR2 YSYEKL. DNA of the CDR3: TGCGCCAGCAGCCAAGTCCCCGGGGGCGAGCAGTACTTC. This sequence encodes CASSQVPGGEQYF.

This chain connects TRBV7-2 to TRBJ1-6; possible D gene TRBD1, 5 bases. The ends were cut back, 6 bases at V and 7 bases at J, with 10 bases in the middle. The CDR3 has 13 amino acids. Looked up from germline, CDR1 is SGHTA and CDR2 is FQGNSA. CDR3 sequence: CASRDTSNSPLHF. CDR3 DNA sequence: TGTGCCAGCAGGGACACTTCAAATTCACCCCTCCACTTT. Based on the CDR3 plus reference TRBV7-2 and TRBJ1-6, the full variable domain is GAGVSQSPSNKVTEKGKDVELRCDPISGHTALYWYRQSLGQGLEFLIYFQGNSAPDKSGLPSDRFSAERTGGSVSTLTIQRTQQEDSAVYLCASRDTSNSPLHFGNGTRLTVT.

This clone was detected only a few times. The V gene is TRBV5-6, the J gene TRBJ2-7; a weak D match, TRBD1 (6 bases). Trimming left V 2 bases short and J 2 bases short, with 11 bases between. In germline, CDR1 is SGHDT, CDR2 YYEEEE. There are 14 residues in the CDR3. The CDR3 nucleotides are TGTGCCAGCAGCTTTCAGGACAGTCCCTACGAGCAGTACTTC. It encodes CASSFQDSPYEQYF.

The chain joins TRBV6-5 to TRBJ2-7; weak D call: TRBD2 (5 bases). V shed 6 bases and J shed 5 bases, with 8 bases lying between them. Germline V gene lookup returns CDR1 MNHEY and CDR2 SVGAGI. This CDR3 is built from 11 residues. This CDR3 is CASSPGNEQYF. CDR3 DNA: TGTGCCAGCAGCCCCGGGAACGAGCAGTACTTC.

The chain combines TRBV29-1 with TRBJ1-2, with a possible D match to TRBD1 (5 bases). This CDR3 comprises 14 residues. Per the germline V gene, CDR1 is SQVTM and CDR2 is ANQGSEA. Trimming removed 0 bases at V and 4 bases at J, with 12 bases between. The CDR3 bases are TGCAGCGTTGAAGAGTCAGGGTTCGGCTATGGCTACACCTTC. Translation: CSVEESGFGYGYTF.

This clone turned up a few times. A far larger clone lies a single base away; this is likely a read error. The sample has other DNA sequences that encode this CDR3 too. The rearrangement links TRBV4-1 to TRBJ2-3; the D is unclear. Germline CDR1 reads MGHRA; CDR2 reads YSYEKL. V lost 0 bases, J lost 2 bases, and 12 bases lay in between. The CDR3 length is 16 residues. CDR3 DNA sequence: TGCGCCAGCAGCCAAGACCCGACAAGCCCCACAGATACGCAGTATTTT. As protein: CASSQDPTSPTDTQYF.

The genes are TRBV4-3 and TRBJ1-2; weak D call: TRBD1 (6 bases). Between the trimmed V and J ends, which lost 0 bases and 8 bases, there was a span of 13 bases. Looked up from germline, CDR1 is LGHNA and CDR2 is YSLEER. CDR3 length: 14 residues. Here the CDR3 DNA reads TGCGCCAGCAGCCAAGATCGGACAGACGGGGGCTACACCTTC. Amino acid sequence: CASSQDRTDGGYTF.

This clone was detected only a few times. The chain couples TRBV9 to TRBJ2-7, with a possible D match to TRBD2 (5 bases). V dropped 0 bases and J dropped 7 bases, with 8 bases sitting between them. The germline V gene has CDR1 SGDLS and CDR2 YYNGEE. The CDR3 length is 12 residues. CDR3: CASSVAGSEQYF. CDR3 nucleotides: TGTGCCAGCAGCGTAGCTGGGAGTGAGCAGTACTTC.

The V gene is TRBV28, the J gene TRBJ1-2, with D tentatively TRBD1 (6 bases). Germline CDR1 and CDR2: MDHEN and SYDVKM. The ends were cut back, 3 bases at V and 7 bases at J, with 15 bases in the middle. This CDR3 region has 14 residues. CDR3 sequence: CASSFRGGAPGYTF. In DNA, the CDR3 is TGTGCCAGCAGTTTTCGGGGGGGCGCACCTGGCTACACCTTC.

The chain couples TRBV7-6 to TRBJ2-3; 10 bases are shared with TRBD2. V was pared by 5 bases and J by 6 bases, with 8 bases of the junction left unmatched. This CDR3 has 15 amino acids. Germline loops: CDR1 SGHVS, CDR2 FNYEAQ. The CDR3 sequence is CASSLTSGAADTQYF. CDR3 DNA sequence: TGTGCCAGCAGCCTTACTAGCGGGGCAGCGGATACGCAGTATTTT.

This clone has only a few counts. V is TRBV7-2 and J is TRBJ1-2, with a weak D call TRBD1 (5 bases). Germline V gene lookup returns CDR1 SGHTA and CDR2 FQGNSA. V lost 10 bases to trimming and J lost 4 bases, with 10 bases between them. The CDR3 totals 11 residues. CDR3 DNA: TGTGCCAAGAGGGACGGCTATGGCTACACCTTC. Protein: CAKRDGYGYTF.

This sequence joins TRBV4-3 and TRBJ2-6; D not certain. The CDR3 is made up of 16 amino acids. Trimming cost V 1 base and J 2 bases, with 9 bases left between them. CDR1 and CDR2 from the germline V gene are LGHNA and YSLEER. The CDR3 nucleotides are TGCGCCAGCAGCCAAGTGCCGTCGACTGGGGCCAACGTCCTGACTTTC. This encodes CASSQVPSTGANVLTF.

V is TRBV5-6 and J is TRBJ2-7; tentative D call: TRBD2 (5 bases). Germline CDR1 is SGHDT and CDR2 is YYEEEE. The CDR3 has 12 residues. The V gene lost 4 bases and the J gene lost 13 bases, with 18 bases spanning the gap. CDR3 in amino acids: CASSGRGPNSYF. CDR3 nucleotides: TGTGCCAGCAGCGGCCGGGGTCCCAACAGCTACTTC.

This clone was observed a handful of times. The CDR3 sequence is CASSLGDKRVVEQYF. The CDR3 DNA is TGTGCCAGCAGCCTAGGCGACAAGAGGGTCGTCGAGCAGTACTTC. The gene calls are TRBV7-9 and TRBJ2-7; TRBD2 is a possible D gene (5 bases). V lost 5 bases, J lost 6 bases, and 20 bases lay in between. CDR3 length: 15 amino acids. The germline CDR1 and CDR2 sequences are SEHNR and FQNEAQ (reference sequence).

The chain couples TRBV2 to TRBJ2-6; TRBD1 might be the D (5 bases). CDR1 SNHLY and CDR2 FYNNEI come from the germline V gene. V lost 6 bases to trimming and J lost 0 bases, with 18 bases between them. The CDR3 contains 18 residues. The CDR3 sequence: CASRLGQGLSSGANVLTF. In DNA form, the CDR3 reads TGTGCCAGCAGGTTGGGGCAGGGCCTTTCCTCTGGGGCCAACGTCCTGACTTTC.

The chain is built from TRBV30 and TRBJ2-1; D possibly corresponds to TRBD2 (5 bases). V was clipped by 7 bases and J by 6 bases, with 28 bases between them. This CDR3 has 17 residues. Germline assignment: CDR1 GTSNPN and CDR2 SVGIG (reference sequence). CDR3 in amino acids: CAFLVPGINYLGNEQFF. The CDR3, as DNA: TGTGCCTTTCTTGTACCGGGAATAAATTATCTGGGCAATGAGCAGTTCTTC.

The chain employs TRBV4-2 and TRBJ1-5; 7 bases line up with TRBD1. The J segment lost 7 bases and the V segment lost 0 bases, leaving 9 bases of the junction unmatched. The germline V gene encodes CDR1 LGHNA and CDR2 YNFKEQ. The CDR3 extends over 16 amino acids. CDR3 region: CASSQDVRGAGQPQHF. DNA of the CDR3: TGTGCCAGCAGCCAAGATGTCAGGGGGGCTGGGCAGCCCCAGCATTTT.

The genes are TRBV7-9 and TRBJ2-3, with TRBD1 identical over 12 bases. Trimming at V came to 5 bases and at J to 6 bases, leaving 15 bases not matched to a gene. The CDR3 is 18 residues long. Per germline, CDR1 SEHNR and CDR2 FQNEAQ (reference sequence). CDR3 in amino acids: CASSPQPSAGQGADTQYF. In DNA, the CDR3 is TGTGCCAGCAGCCCCCAACCATCGGCGGGACAGGGGGCTGATACGCAGTATTTT.

This clone was seen just once. V gene TRBV5-4 combines with J gene TRBJ2-1; 10 nucleotides agree with TRBD2. The ends lost 4 bases at V and 7 bases at J; junction bases unmatched: 11. From germline, CDR1 is SGHNT and CDR2 YYREEE (reference sequence). The CDR3 has 16 amino acids. CDR3 amino acids: CASSTQRGGRMNEQFF. CDR3 sequence (DNA): TGTGCCAGCAGCACTCAGCGGGGGGGCCGTATGAATGAGCAGTTCTTC.